This record covers a single T cell receptor beta chain. As yet, its antigen is unknown. The isolated RNA, all of it, was reverse transcribed, so expressed TCRB transcripts were what got sequenced. Assay used: immunoSEQ multiplex PCR; TCRdb lists only in-frame clones, some missing. The table lists some 150,000 clones, just over 9% of them singletons. These data are taken from a study of beta chain features in type 1 diabetes. On the study more broadly: Analysis included over 90 million sorted cells drawn from all samples. Study-wide results and caveats: Cells with high TCR expression could be over-represented when cDNA is sequenced.

The sequence came from a man aged 18 to 29 in good health. The sample taken for sequencing was central memory CD4+ T cells from blood.

In nucleotides, the CDR3 is TGTGCCAGCAGTGGACAGATTCAAGAGACCCAGTACTTC. It translates to CASSGQIQETQYF. The chain couples TRBV6-1 to TRBJ2-5; possibly TRBD1 for D (5 bases). Germline values: CDR1 MNHNS, CDR2 SASEGT. This CDR3 has 13 amino acids. V lost 4 bases and J 2 bases, leaving 8 bases between the germline ends.